The next 17 T cell receptor beta chains were all read from a single sample in a study of technical replicates of blood from a handful of donors. Repertoires were generated with immunoSEQ multiplex PCR, while TCRdb's copy carries only in-frame clones and drops some. The sample yields more than 90,000 clones, about 95% seen once. The sequenced material came from T cells isolated from PBMCs. The receptor set was obtained from a human donor in good health.

DNA for the CDR3: TGTGCCAGCAGCTGGACAGAGGGTACTAATGAAAAACTGTTTTTT. Its translation: CASSWTEGTNEKLFF. The rearrangement links TRBV7-9 to TRBJ1-4; perhaps TRBD1 as D (6 bases). This CDR3 is built from 15 residues. Germline V gene sequence: CDR1 SEHNR, CDR2 FQNEAQ (reference sequence). The V end was cut by 4 bases, the J end by 2 bases, with 11 bases between. Full variable domain (outside the CDR3, taken from reference TRBV7-9 and TRBJ1-4): DTGVSQNPRHKITKRGQNVTFRCDPISEHNRLYWYRQTLGQGPEFLTYFQNEAQLEKSRLLSDRFSAERPKGSFSTLEIQRTEQGDSAMYLCASSWTEGTNEKLFFGSGTQLSVL.

The genes are TRBV9 and TRBJ2-3; possibly TRBD2 for D (5 bases). Germline CDR1 is SGDLS and CDR2 is YYNGEE. The CDR3 spans 14 residues. V was cut by 2 bases and J by 2 bases, with 9 bases left in between. The CDR3 DNA follows: TGTGCCAGCAGCGTGAGGGTCCTCACAGATACGCAGTATTTT. It specifies CASSVRVLTDTQYF.

This chain uses TRBV11-2 with TRBJ1-1, with D possibly matching TRBD1 (5 bases). Germline-derived CDR1 and CDR2 are SGHAT and FQNNGV. V lost 1 base to trimming and J lost 1 base, with 7 bases between them. The CDR3 extends over 14 amino acids. The CDR3 spells CASSLAGGNTEAFF. The CDR3 DNA reads as TGTGCCAGCAGCTTAGCGGGGGGGAACACTGAAGCTTTCTTT. The full variable domain, in which reference TRBV11-2 and TRBJ1-1 provide the parts outside the CDR3, is EAGVAQSPRYKIIEKRQSVAFWCNPISGHATLYWYQQILGQGPKLLIQFQNNGVVDDSQLPKDRFSAERLKGVDSTLKIQPAKLEDSAVYLCASSLAGGNTEAFFGQGTRLTVV.

The chain carries TRBV6-6 and TRBJ2-7, with a possible D match to TRBD1 (5 bases). CDR1 and CDR2 from the germline V gene are MNHNY and SVGAGI (reference sequence). CDR3 size: 13 residues. V was trimmed by 6 bases and J by 6 bases, leaving 15 bases between them. The CDR3 loop reads CASSPDRLVEQYF. The DNA for the CDR3 is TGTGCCAGCAGCCCCGACAGACTGGTCGAGCAGTACTTC.

This clone showed up just once. The chain links TRBV6-1 to TRBJ2-1, with TRBD2 as a possible D gene (6 bases). Looked up from germline, CDR1 is MNHNS and CDR2 is SASEGT. Trimming removed 7 bases at V and 8 bases at J, with 18 bases between. This CDR3 spans 14 amino acids. CDR3 sequence (DNA): TGTGCCAGCACCAAACGGGACTTGGGCCATGAGCAGTTCTTC. Protein product: CASTKRDLGHEQFF.

This clone was observed a handful of times. The genes are TRBV29-1 and TRBJ2-3; D possibly corresponds to TRBD2 (7 bases). V was trimmed by 7 bases and J by 5 bases, leaving 19 bases between them. The germline gives CDR1 SQVTM, CDR2 ANQGSEA. The CDR3 covers 14 residues. The CDR3 DNA follows: TGCAGCGCCGAGGGGGGGAGGTGGCGAGATACGCAGTATTTT. Translated: CSAEGGRWRDTQYF.

The chain carries TRBV27 and TRBJ2-3, with TRBD1 identical over 9 bases. Trimming at V came to 3 bases and at J to 3 bases, leaving 10 bases not matched to a gene. The CDR3 loop spans 17 amino acids. Germline loops: CDR1 MNHEY, CDR2 SMNVEV (reference sequence). The CDR3, as DNA: TGTGCCAGCAGTTTGTTTACCGGGACAGGGCTAACAGATACGCAGTATTTT. This codes for CASSLFTGTGLTDTQYF.

The chain uses TRBV5-1 and TRBJ1-1, with 8 bases that match TRBD1. This CDR3 is 15 amino acids long. Trimming at V came to 3 bases and at J to 0 bases, leaving 4 bases not matched to a gene. In germline, CDR1 is SGHRS, CDR2 YFSETQ. CDR3 bases: TGCGCCAGCAGCTGGACAGGGTCTATGAACACTGAAGCTTTCTTT. Translation: CASSWTGSMNTEAFF.

This sequence joins TRBV5-1 and TRBJ2-1, with 8 bases that match TRBD1. Per the germline V gene, CDR1 is SGHRS and CDR2 is YFSETQ. V shed 6 bases, J shed 2 bases, and the junction held 4 bases outside the gene matches. This CDR3 is built from 14 residues. CDR3 amino acids: CASTRQGTYNEQFF. DNA of the CDR3: TGCGCCAGCACCCGACAGGGGACCTACAATGAGCAGTTCTTC.

The chain joins TRBV27 to TRBJ2-3; 10 bases agree with TRBD1. V was pared by 3 bases and J by 4 bases, with 1 base of the junction left unmatched. This CDR3 contains 14 residues. Germline V CDR1 and CDR2: MNHEY, SMNVEV (reference sequence). The CDR3 sequence: CASSLTGGSDTQYF. Written as DNA, the CDR3 is TGTGCCAGCAGTTTGACAGGGGGCTCAGATACGCAGTATTTT.

CDR3 region: CASSLAGRGANQPQHF. In nucleotides, the CDR3 is TGTGCCAGCAGCTTAGCGGGCAGGGGAGCTAATCAGCCCCAGCATTTT. V and J are TRBV7-9 and TRBJ1-5; a possible D gene is TRBD1 (6 bases). V lost 0 bases, J lost 4 bases, and 13 bases lay in between. The germline V gene has CDR1 SEHNR and CDR2 FQNEAQ (reference sequence). The CDR3 consists of 16 residues. Drawing the rest from reference TRBV7-9 and TRBJ1-5, the complete variable domain is DTGVSQNPRHKITKRGQNVTFRCDPISEHNRLYWYRQTLGQGPEFLTYFQNEAQLEKSRLLSDRFSAERPKGSFSTLEIQRTEQGDSAMYLCASSLAGRGANQPQHFGDGTRLSIL.

The chain combines TRBV6-1 with TRBJ1-3, with 7 bases that match TRBD1. Germline V CDR1 and CDR2: MNHNS, SASEGT. After removal of 0 bases from V and 5 bases from J, the junction contained 13 bases not matched to a gene. The CDR3 covers 18 residues. CDR3 loop: CASSEAGTTGPGRNTIYF. The CDR3 region has the DNA TGTGCCAGCAGTGAAGCGGGAACGACAGGGCCTGGAAGAAACACCATATATTTT.

This clone has just one count. The rearrangement uses TRBV10-1 and TRBJ2-1, with 7 bases that match TRBD2. The CDR3 runs 13 residues. J gave up 10 bases and V 4 bases, and 7 bases lay outside the gene matches. Germline V gene sequence: CDR1 WNHNN, CDR2 SYGVQD (reference sequence). This CDR3 is CASSASGKGEQFF. Here the CDR3 DNA reads TGCGCCAGCAGTGCTAGCGGTAAAGGAGAGCAGTTCTTC.

The chain employs TRBV9 and TRBJ1-1; tentative D call: TRBD1 (6 bases). Looked up from germline, CDR1 is SGDLS and CDR2 is YYNGEE. The V gene lost 0 bases and the J gene lost 3 bases, with 6 bases spanning the gap. This CDR3 comprises 13 residues. CDR3 sequence (DNA): TGTGCCAGCAGCGTAGACAGGGACACTGAAGCTTTCTTT. This encodes CASSVDRDTEAFF.

CDR3 sequence (DNA): TGTGCCACTCTGAGAGGACTAGCGGGGGAGCAGTACTTC. Its translation: CATLRGLAGEQYF. This chain joins TRBV5-6 and TRBJ2-7, with 12 positions matching TRBD2. Germline trimming cut 9 bases from V and 7 bases from J; bases unmatched to any gene: 8. The germline V gene has CDR1 SGHDT and CDR2 YYEEEE. The CDR3 is made up of 13 amino acids.

This chain's CDR3 is CASSVTENYGYTF. The CDR3, as DNA: TGTGCCAGCAGTGTGACAGAGAACTATGGCTACACCTTC. The chain recombines TRBV6-5 with TRBJ1-2; perhaps TRBD1 as D (5 bases). This CDR3 spans 13 amino acids. Deletions cut 5 bases from V and 2 bases from J, with 9 bases between. CDR1 and CDR2 from the germline V gene are MNHEY and SVGAGI.

The chain uses TRBV5-1 and TRBJ2-1; the match to TRBD2 covers 12 bases. The trim removed 6 bases at V and 10 bases at J, leaving 5 bases unmatched. Germline V lookup: CDR1 SGHRS, CDR2 YFSETQ. CDR3 length equals 13 residues. CDR3 sequence (DNA): TGCGCCAGCATGGGGCTAGCGGGAGGGGAGCAGTTCTTC. The encoded protein is CASMGLAGGEQFF.